This T cell receptor (beta chain) was sequenced for a study of STAT5B mutations in CD4+ large granular lymphocyte leukemia. This table comes from immunoSEQ multiplex PCR, and its TCRdb copy is limited to in-frame clones, with some not included. Here the sample spans just over 25,000 clones, 81% being singletons. The CDR3 runs to 12 residues. Germline loops: CDR1 SQVTM, CDR2 ANQGSEA. Trimming cost V 6 bases and J 2 bases, with 9 bases left between them. The sequence was obtained from a human donor in good health. The chain uses TRBV29-1 and TRBJ2-3; D is unresolved. Sequenced input: CD4+ T cells from blood buffy coats. The CDR3, as DNA: TGCAGCGTGCGGACCCCCACAGATACGCAGTATTTT. It is translated as CSVRTPTDTQYF.